This TCR beta chain originates from a study of blood T cell repertoires in COVID-19. Profiling relied on immunoSEQ multiplex PCR, and the TCRdb table lists in-frame clones only, not all of them. The data hold about 80,000 clones, with around 82% observed a single time. Seattle patient enrollment occurred during active infection, with longitudinal follow-up thereafter. The CDR3 loop spans 16 amino acids. V lost 4 bases, J lost 3 bases, and 3 bases stayed unmatched. The germline gives CDR1 SGHRS, CDR2 YFSETQ. This sequence originates from a man in his 60s with COVID-19, enrolled during active disease. Sequencing input: peripheral blood. V usage is TRBV5-1 and J usage is TRBJ2-3; 15 nucleotides agree with TRBD2. This CDR3 is CASSPGLAGGTDTQYF. The CDR3 DNA is TGCGCCAGCAGCCCCGGACTAGCGGGGGGGACAGATACGCAGTATTTT. The full variable domain, its missing parts supplied by reference TRBV5-1 and TRBJ2-3, is KAGVTQTPRYLIKTRGQQVTLSCSPISGHRSVSWYQQTPGQGLQFLFEYFSETQRNKGNFPGRFSGRQFSNSRSEMNVSTLELGDSALYLCASSPGLAGGTDTQYFGPGTRLTVL.